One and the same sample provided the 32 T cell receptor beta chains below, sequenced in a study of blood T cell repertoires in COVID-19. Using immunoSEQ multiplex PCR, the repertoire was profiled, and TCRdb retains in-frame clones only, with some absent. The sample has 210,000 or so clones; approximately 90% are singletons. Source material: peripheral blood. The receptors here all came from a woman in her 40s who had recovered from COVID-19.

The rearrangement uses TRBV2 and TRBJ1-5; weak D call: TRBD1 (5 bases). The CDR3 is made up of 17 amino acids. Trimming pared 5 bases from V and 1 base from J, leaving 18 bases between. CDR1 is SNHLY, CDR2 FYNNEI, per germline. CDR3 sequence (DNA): TGTGCCAGCAGTATTCTATCAGGGATGTCAAGCAATCAGCCCCAGCATTTT. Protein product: CASSILSGMSSNQPQHF.

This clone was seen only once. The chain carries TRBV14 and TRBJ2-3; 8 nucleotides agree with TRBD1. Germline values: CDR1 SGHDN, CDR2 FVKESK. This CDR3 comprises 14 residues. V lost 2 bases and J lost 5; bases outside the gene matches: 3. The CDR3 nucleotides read TGTGCCAGCAGCCAACAGGGGGCCGAAGATACGCAGTATTTT. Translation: CASSQQGAEDTQYF.

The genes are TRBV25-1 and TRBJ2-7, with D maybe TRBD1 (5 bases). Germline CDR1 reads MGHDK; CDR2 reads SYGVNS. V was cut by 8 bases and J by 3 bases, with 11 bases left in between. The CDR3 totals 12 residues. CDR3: CASPPQGYEQYF. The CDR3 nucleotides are TGTGCCAGCCCTCCCCAGGGCTACGAGCAGTACTTC.

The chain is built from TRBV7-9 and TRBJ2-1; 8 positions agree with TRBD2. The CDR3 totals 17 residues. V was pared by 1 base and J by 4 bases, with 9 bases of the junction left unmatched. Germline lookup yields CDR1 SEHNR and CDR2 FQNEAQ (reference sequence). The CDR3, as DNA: TGTGCCAGCAGCTTAGGATTAGCGGGAATGGGTTACAATGAGCAGTTCTTC. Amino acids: CASSLGLAGMGYNEQFF. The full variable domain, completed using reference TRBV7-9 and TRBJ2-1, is DTGVSQNPRHKITKRGQNVTFRCDPISEHNRLYWYRQTLGQGPEFLTYFQNEAQLEKSRLLSDRFSAERPKGSFSTLEIQRTEQGDSAMYLCASSLGLAGMGYNEQFFGPGTRLTVL.

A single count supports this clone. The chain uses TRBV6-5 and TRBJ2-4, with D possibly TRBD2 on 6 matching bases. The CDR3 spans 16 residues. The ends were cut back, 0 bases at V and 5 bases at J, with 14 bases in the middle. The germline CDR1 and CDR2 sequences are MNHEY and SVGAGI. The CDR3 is CASSYSAGGVQNIQYF. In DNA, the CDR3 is TGTGCCAGCAGTTACTCGGCAGGAGGGGTGCAAAACATTCAGTACTTC.

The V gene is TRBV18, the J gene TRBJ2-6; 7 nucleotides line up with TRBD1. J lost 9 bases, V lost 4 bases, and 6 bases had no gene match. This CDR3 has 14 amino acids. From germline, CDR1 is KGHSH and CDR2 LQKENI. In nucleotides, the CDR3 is TGTGCCAGCTCACTGAGACAGGGTGACAACGTCCTGACTTTC. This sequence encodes CASSLRQGDNVLTF.

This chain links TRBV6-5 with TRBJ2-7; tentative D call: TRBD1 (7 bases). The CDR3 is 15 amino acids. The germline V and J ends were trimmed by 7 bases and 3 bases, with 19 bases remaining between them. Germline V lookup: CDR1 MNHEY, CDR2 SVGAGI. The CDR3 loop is CASTMTGTPNYEQYF. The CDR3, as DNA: TGTGCCAGCACTATGACAGGGACTCCCAACTACGAGCAGTACTTC.

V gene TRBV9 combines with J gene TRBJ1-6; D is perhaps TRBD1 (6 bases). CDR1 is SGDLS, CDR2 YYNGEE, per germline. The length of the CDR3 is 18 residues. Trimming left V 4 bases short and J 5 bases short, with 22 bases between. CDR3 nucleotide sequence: TGTGCCAGCAGCTCCCCCCCCGGGACATCTCTACATAATTCACCCCTCCACTTT. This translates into CASSSPPGTSLHNSPLHF.

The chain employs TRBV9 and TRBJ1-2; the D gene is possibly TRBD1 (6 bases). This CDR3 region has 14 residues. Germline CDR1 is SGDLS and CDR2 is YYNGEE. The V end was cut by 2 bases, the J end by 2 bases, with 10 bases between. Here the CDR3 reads CASSVMGQNYGYTF. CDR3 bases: TGTGCCAGCAGCGTGATGGGACAAAACTATGGCTACACCTTC.

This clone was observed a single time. CDR3 region: CASSPPGKKTYEQYF. DNA of the CDR3: TGTGCCAGCTCACCACCGGGCAAGAAAACCTACGAGCAGTACTTC. The chain has TRBV18 and TRBJ2-7; D uncertain. CDR1 and CDR2 from the germline V gene are KGHSH and LQKENI. This CDR3 is 15 amino acids long. Between the trimmed V and J ends, which lost 0 bases and 2 bases, there was a span of 11 bases. The whole variable domain, remainder taken from reference TRBV18 and TRBJ2-7, is NAGVMQNPRHLVRRRGQEARLRCSPMKGHSHVYWYRQLPEEGLKFMVYLQKENIIDESGMPKERFSAEFPKEGPSILRIQQVVRGDSAAYFCASSPPGKKTYEQYFGPGTRLTVT.

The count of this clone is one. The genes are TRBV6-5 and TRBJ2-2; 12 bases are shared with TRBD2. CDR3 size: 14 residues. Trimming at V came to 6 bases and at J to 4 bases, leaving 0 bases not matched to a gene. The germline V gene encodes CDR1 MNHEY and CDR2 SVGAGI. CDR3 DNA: TGTGCCAGCAGACTAGCGGGAGGCACCGGGGAGCTGTTTTTT. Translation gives CASRLAGGTGELFF.

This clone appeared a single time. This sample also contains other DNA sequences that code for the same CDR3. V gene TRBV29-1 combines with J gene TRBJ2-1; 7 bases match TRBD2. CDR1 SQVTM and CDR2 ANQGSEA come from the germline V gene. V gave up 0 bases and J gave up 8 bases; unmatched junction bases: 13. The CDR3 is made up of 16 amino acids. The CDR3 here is CSVEDRHRGVGDEQFF. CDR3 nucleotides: TGCAGCGTTGAAGACCGTCATCGGGGGGTTGGTGATGAGCAGTTCTTC.

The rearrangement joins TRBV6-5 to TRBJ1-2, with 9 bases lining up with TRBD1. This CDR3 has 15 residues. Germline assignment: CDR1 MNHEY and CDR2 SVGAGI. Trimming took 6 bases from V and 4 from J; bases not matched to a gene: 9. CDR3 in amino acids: CASSPGDRESYGYTF. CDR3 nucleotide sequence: TGTGCCAGCAGCCCCGGGGACAGGGAGAGCTATGGCTACACCTTC.

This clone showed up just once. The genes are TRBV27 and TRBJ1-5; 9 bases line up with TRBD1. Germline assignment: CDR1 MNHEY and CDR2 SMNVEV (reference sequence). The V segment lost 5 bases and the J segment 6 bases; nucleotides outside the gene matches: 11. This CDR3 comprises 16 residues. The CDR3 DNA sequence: TGTGCCAGCAGTACGCGGGGGACAGGGCGAGGTCAGCCCCAGCATTTT. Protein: CASSTRGTGRGQPQHF.

CDR3 loop: CASSHRWPKNIQYF. CDR3 sequence (DNA): TGTGCCAGCAGTCATCGATGGCCCAAAAACATTCAGTACTTC. J is TRBJ2-4 and V is TRBV6-4; D gene uncertain. The CDR3 spans 14 residues. Deletions cut 5 bases from V and 2 bases from J, with 10 bases between. The V gene's germline CDR1 is MRHNA and CDR2 SNTAGT.

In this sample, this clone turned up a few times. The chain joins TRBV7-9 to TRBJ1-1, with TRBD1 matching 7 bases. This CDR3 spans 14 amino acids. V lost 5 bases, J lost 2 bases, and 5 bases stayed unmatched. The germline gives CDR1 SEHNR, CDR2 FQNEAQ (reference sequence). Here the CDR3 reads CASSHQGVNTEAFF. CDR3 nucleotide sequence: TGTGCCAGCAGCCACCAGGGGGTCAACACTGAAGCTTTCTTT.

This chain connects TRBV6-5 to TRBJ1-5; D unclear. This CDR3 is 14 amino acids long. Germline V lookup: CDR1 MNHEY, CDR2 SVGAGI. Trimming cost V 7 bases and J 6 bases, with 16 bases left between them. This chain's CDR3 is CASTPGKGGQPQHF. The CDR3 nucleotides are TGTGCCAGCACCCCTGGGAAGGGAGGTCAGCCCCAGCATTTT.

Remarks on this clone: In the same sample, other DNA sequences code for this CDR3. CDR3 sequence: CASSYSPSGSSYEQYF. The CDR3 DNA follows: TGTGCCAGCAGTTACTCACCCAGCGGGTCCTCCTACGAGCAGTACTTC. This chain connects TRBV6-2 or TRBV6-3 to TRBJ2-7; TRBD2 is a possible D gene (6 bases). This CDR3 region has 16 residues. V was pared by 0 bases and J by 0 bases, with 12 bases between. Germline loops: CDR1 MNHEY, CDR2 SVGEGT.

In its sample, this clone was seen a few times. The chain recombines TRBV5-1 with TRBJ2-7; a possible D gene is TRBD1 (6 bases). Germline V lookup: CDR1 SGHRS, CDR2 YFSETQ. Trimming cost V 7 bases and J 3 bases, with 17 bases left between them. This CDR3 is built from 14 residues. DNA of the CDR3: TGCGCCAGCTTAGCGACCCCGGACAGCTACGAGCAGTACTTC. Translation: CASLATPDSYEQYF.

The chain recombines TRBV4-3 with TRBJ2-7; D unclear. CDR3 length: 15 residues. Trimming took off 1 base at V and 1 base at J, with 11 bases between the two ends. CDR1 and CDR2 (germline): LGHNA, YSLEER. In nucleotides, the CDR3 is TGCGCCAGCAGCCAAGGACGGAGTCTATCCTACGAGCAGTACTTC. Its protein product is CASSQGRSLSYEQYF.

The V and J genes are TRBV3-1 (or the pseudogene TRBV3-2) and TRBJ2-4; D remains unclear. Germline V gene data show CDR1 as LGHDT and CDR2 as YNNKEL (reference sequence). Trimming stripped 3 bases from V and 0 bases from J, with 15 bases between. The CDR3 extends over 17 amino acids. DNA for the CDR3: TGTGCCAGCAGCCAGGAAATTTTCAGGCTAGCCAAAAACATTCAGTACTTC. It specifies CASSQEIFRLAKNIQYF.

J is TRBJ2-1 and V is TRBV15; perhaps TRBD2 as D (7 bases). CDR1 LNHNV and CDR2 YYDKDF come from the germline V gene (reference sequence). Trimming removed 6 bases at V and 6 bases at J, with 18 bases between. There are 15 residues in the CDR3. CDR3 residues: CATRLQGGPGNEQFF. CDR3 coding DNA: TGTGCCACCAGGTTACAGGGAGGGCCCGGCAATGAGCAGTTCTTC.

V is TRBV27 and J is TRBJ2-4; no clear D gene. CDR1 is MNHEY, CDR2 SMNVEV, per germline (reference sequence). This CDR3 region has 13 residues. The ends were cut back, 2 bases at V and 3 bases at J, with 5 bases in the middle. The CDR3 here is CASSLVGKNIQYF. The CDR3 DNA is TGTGCCAGCAGTTTAGTCGGCAAAAACATTCAGTACTTC.

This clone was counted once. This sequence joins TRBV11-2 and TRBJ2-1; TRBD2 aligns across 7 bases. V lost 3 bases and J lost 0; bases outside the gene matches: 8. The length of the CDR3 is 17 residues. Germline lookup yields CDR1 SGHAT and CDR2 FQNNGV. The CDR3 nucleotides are TGTGCCAGCAGCTTCTCGAGCGGGAAAAACTCCTACAATGAGCAGTTCTTC. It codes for CASSFSSGKNSYNEQFF. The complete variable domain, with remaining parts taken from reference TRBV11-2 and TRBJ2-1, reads EAGVAQSPRYKIIEKRQSVAFWCNPISGHATLYWYQQILGQGPKLLIQFQNNGVVDDSQLPKDRFSAERLKGVDSTLKIQPAKLEDSAVYLCASSFSSGKNSYNEQFFGPGTRLTVL.

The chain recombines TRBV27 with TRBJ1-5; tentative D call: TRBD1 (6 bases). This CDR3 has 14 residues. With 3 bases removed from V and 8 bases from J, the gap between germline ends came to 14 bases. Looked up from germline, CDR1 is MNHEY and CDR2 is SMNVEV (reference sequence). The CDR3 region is CASSLTTGWEPQHF. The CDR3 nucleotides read TGTGCCAGCAGTTTGACTACAGGGTGGGAGCCCCAGCATTTT.

This chain's CDR3 is CASSSQETQYF. The CDR3 nucleotides are TGTGCCAGCAGCTCACAAGAGACCCAGTACTTC. This chain joins TRBV7-2 and TRBJ2-5; no reliable D call. V was cut by 4 bases and J by 2 bases, with 2 bases left in between. Per the germline V gene, CDR1 is SGHTA and CDR2 is FQGNSA. This CDR3 region has 11 residues.

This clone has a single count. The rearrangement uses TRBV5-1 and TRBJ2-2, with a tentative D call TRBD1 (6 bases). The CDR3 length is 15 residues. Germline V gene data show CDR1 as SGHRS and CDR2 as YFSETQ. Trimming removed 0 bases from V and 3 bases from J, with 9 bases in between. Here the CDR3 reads CASSLVAGDTGELFF. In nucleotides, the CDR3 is TGCGCCAGCAGCTTGGTGGCAGGGGACACCGGGGAGCTGTTTTTT.

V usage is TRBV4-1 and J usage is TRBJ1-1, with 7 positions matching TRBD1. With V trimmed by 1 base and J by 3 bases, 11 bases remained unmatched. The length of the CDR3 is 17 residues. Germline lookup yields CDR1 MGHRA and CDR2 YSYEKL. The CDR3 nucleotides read TGCGCCAGCAGCCAAGCGATGCTGACAGGGTATGACACTGAAGCTTTCTTT. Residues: CASSQAMLTGYDTEAFF.

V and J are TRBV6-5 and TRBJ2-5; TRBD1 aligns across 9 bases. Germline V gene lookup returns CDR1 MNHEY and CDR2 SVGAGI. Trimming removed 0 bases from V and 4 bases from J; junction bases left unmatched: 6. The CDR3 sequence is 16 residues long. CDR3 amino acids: CASSYSGTGSRETQYF. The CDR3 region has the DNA TGTGCCAGCAGTTACTCGGGGACAGGGTCGAGAGAGACCCAGTACTTC.

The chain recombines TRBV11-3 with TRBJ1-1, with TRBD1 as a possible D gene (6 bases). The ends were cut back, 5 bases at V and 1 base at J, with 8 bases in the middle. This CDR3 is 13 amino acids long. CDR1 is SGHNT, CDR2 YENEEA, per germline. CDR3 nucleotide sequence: TGTGCCAGCAGCCAGGACAGGAACACTGAAGCTTTCTTT. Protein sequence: CASSQDRNTEAFF.

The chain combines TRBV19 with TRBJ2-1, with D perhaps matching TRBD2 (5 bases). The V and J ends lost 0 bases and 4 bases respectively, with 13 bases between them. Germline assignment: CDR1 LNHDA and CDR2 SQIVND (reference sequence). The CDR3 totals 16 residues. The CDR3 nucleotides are TGTGCCAGTAGTATAGATCGATGGACTTTATACAATGAGCAGTTCTTC. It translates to CASSIDRWTLYNEQFF.

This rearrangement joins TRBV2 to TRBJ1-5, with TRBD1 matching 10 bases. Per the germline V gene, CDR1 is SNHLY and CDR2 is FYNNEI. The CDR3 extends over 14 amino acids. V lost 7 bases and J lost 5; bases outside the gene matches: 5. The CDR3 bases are TGTGCCAGCACAGACAGGGGGCAGGATCAGCCCCAGCATTTT. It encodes CASTDRGQDQPQHF.